These 26 T cell receptor beta chains originate from one sample sequenced in a study of T cell clones after liver transplantation. Assay used: immunoSEQ multiplex PCR; TCRdb lists only in-frame clones, some missing. Found here are approximately 100,000 clones, 75% to 90% of them singletons; the top ten hold 0.85% to 1%. This material consisted of CD4+ T cells from blood, taken before liver transplant. Every receptor here comes from a human donor who received a liver transplant.

V is TRBV10-2 and J is TRBJ2-7; tentative D call: TRBD1 (6 bases). Trimming left V 6 bases short and J 7 bases short, with 13 bases between. Germline V gene sequence: CDR1 WSHSY, CDR2 SAAADI. The CDR3 covers 12 residues. The chain's CDR3 is CASSAGVGEQYF. DNA of the CDR3: TGCGCCAGCAGCGCAGGGGTGGGAGAGCAGTACTTC.

Ten or more counts support this clone. This rearrangement joins TRBV19 to TRBJ1-1, with 8 positions matching TRBD1. This CDR3 has 15 amino acids. Germline V gene sequence: CDR1 LNHDA, CDR2 SQIVND (reference sequence). V trimming: 5 bases; J trimming: 4 bases; junction bases outside the gene matches: 9. The CDR3 DNA reads as TGTGCCAGTAGTCCTACGGACAGGGCGGCCACTGAAGCTTTCTTT. This gives the protein CASSPTDRAATEAFF.

CDR3 loop: CASSLSSGGLSTDTQYF. The CDR3 DNA is TGTGCCAGCAGTTTATCTAGCGGGGGTTTAAGCACAGATACGCAGTATTTT. This chain links TRBV27 with TRBJ2-3; 9 nucleotides match TRBD2. The V and J ends lost 0 bases and 0 bases, in that order; junction bases with no gene match: 4. This CDR3 contains 17 residues. Germline-derived CDR1 and CDR2 are MNHEY and SMNVEV (reference sequence).

J is TRBJ2-1 and V is TRBV18; possibly TRBD2 for D (6 bases). The CDR3 has 16 amino acids. Trimming took 3 bases from V and 0 from J, leaving 12 bases between them. Germline loops: CDR1 KGHSH, CDR2 LQKENI. CDR3 nucleotide sequence: TGTGCCAGCTCACCGGAGGGCCTGAGCTCCTACAATGAGCAGTTCTTC. Amino acid sequence: CASSPEGLSSYNEQFF.

V and J are TRBV27 and TRBJ2-5, with 15 bases matching TRBD2. Per the germline V gene, CDR1 is MNHEY and CDR2 is SMNVEV (reference sequence). Trimming at V came to 4 bases and at J to 4 bases, leaving 13 bases not matched to a gene. This CDR3 comprises 19 residues. The CDR3 DNA follows: TGTGCCAGCAGTTCGACCCCGGGACTAGCGGGAGGAGGAAGAGAGACCCAGTACTTC. This translates into CASSSTPGLAGGGRETQYF.

The chain links TRBV10-3 to TRBJ2-7; D possibly uses TRBD1 or TRBD2 (5 bases each). Looked up from germline, CDR1 is ENHRY and CDR2 is SYGVKD. Trimming stripped 2 bases from V and 2 bases from J, with 10 bases between. The CDR3 is 14 amino acids. The CDR3 nucleotides are TGTGCCATCAGTGAGGGGGGACGGCCCTACGAGCAGTACTTC. Translated: CAISEGGRPYEQYF.

The chain joins TRBV11-1 to TRBJ2-1; 7 bases are a match to TRBD2. CDR1 and CDR2 (germline): SGHAT, FQDESV (reference sequence). V lost 5 bases, J lost 1 base, and 8 bases stayed unmatched. This CDR3 region has 16 residues. CDR3 region: CASSLAGDLSYNEQFF. The CDR3 region has the DNA TGTGCCAGCAGCCTCGCGGGGGACTTATCCTACAATGAGCAGTTCTTC.

The chain links TRBV7-3 to TRBJ1-1; D is uncertain. The germline CDR1 and CDR2 sequences are SGHTA and FQGTGA. CDR3 length: 11 amino acids. Trimming took 5 bases from V and 7 from J, leaving 8 bases between them. The chain's CDR3 is CASSHSGEAFF. As DNA, the CDR3 is TGTGCCAGCAGCCACTCGGGTGAAGCTTTCTTT.

The chain links TRBV7-9 to TRBJ1-2; D is possibly TRBD1 (5 bases). The V and J ends lost 5 bases and 4 bases respectively, with 14 bases between them. Per germline, CDR1 SEHNR and CDR2 FQNEAQ (reference sequence). The CDR3 contains 14 residues. CDR3 bases: TGTGCCAGCAGCCACCGACAGACTTCCTATGGCTACACCTTC. Its translation is CASSHRQTSYGYTF.

The rearrangement joins TRBV25-1 to TRBJ2-5; D possibly uses TRBD1 or TRBD2 (5 bases each). The end of the DNA fits TRBJ2-7 better, so the J call may be wrong. Germline V gene data show CDR1 as MGHDK and CDR2 as SYGVNS. CDR3 length: 14 residues. This chain's CDR3 is CASSAGTRRSEQYF. The CDR3 DNA reads TGTGCCAGCAGTGCCGGGACCCGGCGATCCGAGCAGTACTTC.

This sequence joins TRBV6-4 and TRBJ1-3, with D possibly being TRBD1 (6 bases). CDR1 and CDR2 (germline): MRHNA, SNTAGT. Trimming removed 7 bases at V and 4 bases at J, with 17 bases between. The CDR3 is made up of 15 amino acids. In DNA, the CDR3 is TGTGCCAGCACCAGACCAGGGGTAGCAGGAAACACCATATATTTT. It yields the protein CASTRPGVAGNTIYF.

This chain connects TRBV4-1 to TRBJ1-5, with D possibly TRBD1 on 5 matching bases. This CDR3 spans 15 amino acids. CDR1 and CDR2 from the germline V gene are MGHRA and YSYEKL. V lost 4 bases and J lost 4, with 14 bases in between. CDR3 in amino acids: CASSLVQEGNQPQHF. In DNA form, the CDR3 reads TGCGCCAGCAGCCTCGTACAGGAGGGGAATCAGCCCCAGCATTTT.

This chain links TRBV6-5 with TRBJ1-5, with 7 bases that match TRBD1. The CDR3 is 13 amino acids. Germline V gene lookup returns CDR1 MNHEY and CDR2 SVGAGI. V gave up 6 bases and J gave up 3 bases; unmatched junction bases: 2. The chain's CDR3 is CASRGQYNQPQHF. In nucleotides, the CDR3 is TGTGCCAGCAGGGGACAGTACAATCAGCCCCAGCATTTT.

This chain links TRBV2 with TRBJ2-1, with 7 nucleotides matching TRBD1. The J segment lost 2 bases and the V segment lost 8 bases, leaving 6 bases of the junction unmatched. From germline, CDR1 is SNHLY and CDR2 FYNNEI. CDR3 length equals 14 residues. CDR3 nucleotides: TGTGCCAGCTCGCCACAGGGGACCTACAATGAGCAGTTCTTC. Translating it yields CASSPQGTYNEQFF. The complete variable domain, with remaining parts taken from reference TRBV2 and TRBJ2-1, reads EPEVTQTPSHQVTQMGQEVILRCVPISNHLYFYWYRQILGQKVEFLVSFYNNEISEKSEIFDDQFSVERPDGSNFTLKIRSTKLEDSAMYFCASSPQGTYNEQFFGPGTRLTVL.

The gene calls are TRBV30 and TRBJ2-1; 7 nucleotides match TRBD1. CDR3 length: 15 residues. In germline, CDR1 is GTSNPN, CDR2 SVGIG (reference sequence). J was trimmed by 7 bases and V by 0 bases; bases with no gene match: 9. The CDR3, as DNA: TGTGCCTGGAGTGTAGGGAGACAGGGTCAGAATGAGCAGTTCTTC. This encodes CAWSVGRQGQNEQFF.

This sequence joins TRBV5-4 and TRBJ2-7; 7 nucleotides agree with TRBD1. The ends lost 2 bases at V and 5 bases at J; junction bases unmatched: 16. Per the germline V gene, CDR1 is SGHNT and CDR2 is YYREEE (reference sequence). The CDR3 totals 17 residues. In DNA, the CDR3 is TGTGCCAGCAGCTTTCCTTTATTGGGGACAGCCGCGGACGAGCAGTACTTC. Its protein is CASSFPLLGTAADEQYF.

This clone was seen once. The rearrangement joins TRBV6-1 to TRBJ1-2; D unresolved. The V gene's germline CDR1 is MNHNS and CDR2 SASEGT. The CDR3 consists of 12 residues. V was trimmed by 1 base and J by 13 bases, leaving 13 bases between them. CDR3 region: CASSEVGSLTTF. The CDR3 DNA sequence: TGTGCCAGCAGTGAAGTTGGCAGTCTTACCACCTTC.

The rearrangement links TRBV5-1 to TRBJ1-1; 8 bases fit TRBD1. CDR1 is SGHRS and CDR2 is YFSETQ in the germline V gene. This CDR3 contains 15 residues. J was trimmed by 1 base and V by 3 bases; bases with no gene match: 5. The CDR3, as DNA: TGCGCCAGCAGCTCGGACAGGGTGGGGAACACTGAAGCTTTCTTT. It encodes CASSSDRVGNTEAFF. The whole variable domain, filled in from reference TRBV5-1 and TRBJ1-1, reads KAGVTQTPRYLIKTRGQQVTLSCSPISGHRSVSWYQQTPGQGLQFLFEYFSETQRNKGNFPGRFSGRQFSNSRSEMNVSTLELGDSALYLCASSSDRVGNTEAFFGQGTRLTVV.

The genes are TRBV7-2 and TRBJ2-7, with 8 bases that match TRBD1. Germline CDR1 reads SGHTA; CDR2 reads FQGNSA. The CDR3 consists of 12 residues. Germline trimming cut 4 bases from V and 6 bases from J; bases unmatched to any gene: 2. CDR3 coding DNA: TGTGCCAGCAGCTCCGACAGGGGCGAGCAGTACTTC. Protein sequence: CASSSDRGEQYF.

J is TRBJ2-5 and V is TRBV29-1; perhaps TRBD2 as D (6 bases). CDR1 is SQVTM and CDR2 is ANQGSEA in the germline V gene. CDR3 size: 13 residues. With 4 bases removed from V and 4 bases from J, the gap between germline ends came to 13 bases. The CDR3 nucleotides read TGCAGCGTTGTTCGTGGGGGGACAGAGACCCAGTACTTC. This translates into CSVVRGGTETQYF.

There are a few counts of this clone. The rearrangement joins TRBV6-1 to TRBJ1-5; TRBD1 is a possible D gene (6 bases). V was shortened by 4 bases and J by 3 bases, with 10 bases between the two germline ends. Germline V lookup: CDR1 MNHNS, CDR2 SASEGT. The CDR3 is 14 residues long. Written as DNA, the CDR3 is TGTGCCAGCAGTGTGGGGGCTAACAATCAGCCCCAGCATTTT. This sequence encodes CASSVGANNQPQHF.

The genes are TRBV20-1 and TRBJ1-2, with D uncertain. The CDR3 is made up of 11 amino acids. The V and J ends lost 1 base and 8 bases respectively, with 8 bases between them. Per the germline V gene, CDR1 is DFQATT and CDR2 is SNEGSKA (reference sequence). The CDR3 region has the DNA TGCAGTGCTAGAGTTAGGCAAGGCTACACCTTC. Its protein product is CSARVRQGYTF.

This clone has just a few counts. V and J are TRBV21-1 and TRBJ2-7; the table's D call, TRBD1, has no DNA check behind it. TRBV21-1 is a documented pseudogene. This CDR3 spans 18 amino acids. The CDR3 coding sequence is TGTGCCAGCAGCAATCACTTACCGACAGGGGAGGCCTCCTACGAGCAGTACTTC. It encodes CASSNHLPTGEASYEQYF.

On this clone itself: Different DNA sequences within this sample yield the same CDR3. The chain is built from TRBV7-3 and TRBJ1-1; the D gene is possibly TRBD1 (5 bases). V lost 2 bases and J lost 1, with 8 bases in between. Germline values: CDR1 SGHTA, CDR2 FQGTGA. This CDR3 contains 14 residues. CDR3 loop: CASSLSGRNTEAFF. In DNA, the CDR3 is TGTGCCAGCAGCTTATCAGGGAGGAACACTGAAGCTTTCTTT.

This clone has more than one count but fewer than ten. The V and J genes are TRBV13 and TRBJ2-7; D is tentatively TRBD1 or TRBD2 (5 bases each). V was pared by 4 bases and J by 4 bases, with 17 bases between. The CDR3 has 15 amino acids. Germline V lookup: CDR1 PRHDT, CDR2 FYEKMQ (reference sequence). CDR3 protein: CASSYTRDLPYEQYF. As DNA, the CDR3 is TGTGCCAGCAGCTACACCCGGGACCTCCCTTACGAGCAGTACTTC.

The V gene is TRBV29-1, the J gene TRBJ1-1; 10 nucleotides line up with TRBD1. The CDR3 contains 12 residues. Per the germline V gene, CDR1 is SQVTM and CDR2 is ANQGSEA. The trim removed 6 bases at V and 4 bases at J, leaving 2 bases unmatched. The CDR3 loop reads CSVRTGGTEAFF. DNA for the CDR3: TGCAGCGTGAGGACAGGGGGCACTGAAGCTTTCTTT.